These 20 T cell receptor beta chains were sequenced from one sample in a study of post-analysis software for immune sequencing data (dated by TCRdb to about 2015). Here is what the overall study found, with its caveats: Significantly higher frequencies in patients than in controls were found for roughly 5 TRBV segments, including TRBV5-6, TRBV5-1 and TRBV20-1.

These receptors' targets are unknown. The library came from PCR. The reads were generated on an Illumina HiSeq 2500. Unique molecular identifiers were incorporated into TCR beta cDNA libraries to reduce PCR and sequencing biases. TCRdb applied fastp at Q25 and MiXCR to the public reads, then kept only in-frame beta chains. Each record represents a unique CDR3 protein, reported with the most common genes and DNA among its rows. The sample includes hundreds of thousands of distinct CDR3 sequences, with nearly 45% observed a single time. The ten largest account for about 12% of the sample. The sample consisted of blood. These receptors were taken from a girl between 5 and 17 years old with multiple sclerosis.

This clonotype was detected a few times. The chain carries TRBV7-2 and TRBJ2-7; no firm D call. From germline, CDR1 is SGHTA and CDR2 FQGNSA. Trimming took 1 base from V and 2 from J, leaving 9 bases between them. The CDR3 contains 14 residues. The CDR3 sequence is CASSLGRQAYEQYF. CDR3 nucleotide sequence: TGTGCCAGCAGCTTAGGGCGGCAGGCCTACGAGCAGTACTTC.

V is TRBV28 and J is TRBJ2-4; a possible D gene is TRBD1 (6 bases). The germline V gene has CDR1 MDHEN and CDR2 SYDVKM. The V end was cut by 4 bases, the J end by 7 bases, with 11 bases between. The CDR3 spans 13 residues. CDR3 loop: CASSYRRGNIQYF. The CDR3 DNA reads as TGTGCCAGCAGTTATCGTAGGGGGAACATTCAGTACTTC.

The table lists this clonotype with a few counts. The genes are TRBV27 and TRBJ2-5; D gene ambiguous. CDR3 length: 11 residues. From germline, CDR1 is MNHEY and CDR2 SMNVEV (reference sequence). Deletions cut 4 bases from V and 11 bases from J, with 11 bases between. The DNA of the CDR3 is TGTGCCAGCAGTTCCCCCTTGGAGCAGTACTTC. Translation: CASSSPLEQYF.

This clonotype was observed a handful of times. This sequence joins TRBV9 and TRBJ1-2; D gene ambiguous. In germline, CDR1 is SGDLS, CDR2 YYNGEE. Trimming left V 0 bases short and J 8 bases short, with 8 bases between. The CDR3 sequence is 12 residues long. The CDR3 region has the DNA TGTGCCAGCAGCGTAGCTCAAGGGGGCTACACCTTC. Translating it yields CASSVAQGGYTF.

This clonotype was detected ten times or more. The gene calls are TRBV18 and TRBJ2-1; TRBD2 aligns across 12 bases. The CDR3 contains 14 residues. Germline lookup yields CDR1 KGHSH and CDR2 LQKENI. V dropped 6 bases and J dropped 7; count of bases not matched to a gene: 4. The CDR3 DNA sequence: TGTGCCAGCTCGCGGACTAGCGGGGAAAATGAGCAGTTCTTC. Translated, it gives CASSRTSGENEQFF. The full variable domain, rest sourced from reference TRBV18 and TRBJ2-1, is NAGVMQNPRHLVRRRGQEARLRCSPMKGHSHVYWYRQLPEEGLKFMVYLQKENIIDESGMPKERFSAEFPKEGPSILRIQQVVRGDSAAYFCASSRTSGENEQFFGPGTRLTVL.

V is TRBV3-1 and J is TRBJ2-5; 9 bases align to TRBD2. V lost 3 bases, J lost 5 bases, and 4 bases stayed unmatched. Germline CDR1 LGHDT, CDR2 YNNKEL (reference sequence). The CDR3 loop spans 14 amino acids. DNA for the CDR3: TGTGCCAGCAGCCAGATTACTAGCGGGGAGACCCAGTACTTC. Its protein product is CASSQITSGETQYF.

This sequence joins TRBV4-2 and TRBJ2-6, with D possibly being TRBD2 (6 bases). The CDR3 consists of 17 residues. Germline lookup yields CDR1 LGHNA and CDR2 YNFKEQ. V lost 0 bases to trimming and J lost 2 bases, with 11 bases between them. CDR3 in DNA: TGTGCCAGCAGCCAAGATAGGTCGGGGGCTGGGGCCAACGTCCTGACTTTC. Its translation is CASSQDRSGAGANVLTF.

This clonotype was found many times. V is TRBV29-1 and J is TRBJ2-3, with D unresolved. Germline V gene sequence: CDR1 SQVTM, CDR2 ANQGSEA. This CDR3 contains 10 residues. V was clipped by 3 bases and J by 6 bases, with 4 bases between them. The CDR3 DNA follows: TGCAGCGTTGAGGAGGATACGCAGTATTTT. It yields the protein CSVEEDTQYF.

The chain links TRBV5-1 to TRBJ2-5; D is ambiguous. Germline V gives CDR1 SGHRS, CDR2 YFSETQ. Trimming took 3 bases from V and 5 from J, leaving 8 bases between them. This CDR3 comprises 12 residues. CDR3 amino acids: CASSSVGETQYF. In DNA, the CDR3 is TGCGCCAGCAGCTCGGTAGGGGAGACCCAGTACTTC.

The rearrangement joins TRBV29-1 to TRBJ2-5; D might be TRBD1 (6 bases). The CDR3 has 13 residues. The V gene's germline CDR1 is SQVTM and CDR2 ANQGSEA. V lost 6 bases, J lost 11 bases, and 22 bases lay in between. The CDR3 DNA reads TGCAGCGTCCACCTTACAGGGATGGGAGAGCAGTACTTC. Protein product: CSVHLTGMGEQYF.

This clonotype was counted between two and nine times. The chain has TRBV7-9 and TRBJ2-1, with D tentatively TRBD1 (5 bases). Between the trimmed V and J ends, which lost 0 bases and 4 bases, there was a span of 13 bases. Germline CDR1 and CDR2: SEHNR and FQNEAQ (reference sequence). The CDR3 runs to 16 residues. The CDR3, as DNA: TGTGCCAGCAGCTTAGCGGTAGGGGCCGGGTACAATGAGCAGTTCTTC. As protein: CASSLAVGAGYNEQFF.

The gene calls are TRBV24-1 and TRBJ2-1, with 11 bases lining up with TRBD2. The germline CDR1 and CDR2 sequences are KGHDR and SFDVKD. The CDR3 is 20 amino acids. V was pared by 2 bases and J by 0 bases, with 11 bases of the junction left unmatched. This chain's CDR3 is CATSDSLLAGGGRSYNEQFF. The CDR3 DNA reads as TGTGCCACCAGTGATTCCCTTTTAGCGGGAGGGGGACGCTCCTACAATGAGCAGTTCTTC.

The chain has TRBV7-9 and TRBJ2-5; a weak D match, TRBD1 (6 bases). This CDR3 contains 13 residues. The ends were cut back, 5 bases at V and 11 bases at J, with 18 bases in the middle. CDR1 and CDR2 from the germline V gene are SEHNR and FQNEAQ (reference sequence). CDR3 sequence: CASSPRDINEQYF. The DNA for the CDR3 is TGTGCCAGCAGCCCCAGGGACATCAATGAGCAGTACTTC.

This chain uses TRBV14 with TRBJ2-1, with TRBD2 matching over 7 bases. Germline-derived CDR1 and CDR2 are SGHDN and FVKESK. V was pared by 1 base and J by 5 bases, with 8 bases of the junction left unmatched. This CDR3 is 16 amino acids long. The CDR3 loop is CASSQGAGTTNNEQFF. In DNA form, the CDR3 reads TGTGCCAGCAGCCAAGGGGCCGGGACTACTAACAATGAGCAGTTCTTC.

The V gene is TRBV6-6, the J gene TRBJ1-5; the match to TRBD1 covers 10 bases. Germline loops: CDR1 MNHNY, CDR2 SVGAGI (reference sequence). The CDR3 runs 14 residues. The V segment lost 6 bases and the J segment 4 bases; nucleotides outside the gene matches: 3. Written as DNA, the CDR3 is TGTGCCAGCAGGGGACAGGGGCTAAATCAGCCCCAGCATTTT. This sequence encodes CASRGQGLNQPQHF.

The J gene is TRBJ2-3, the V gene TRBV27; possible D gene TRBD2, 5 bases. Trimming took 4 bases from V and 2 from J, leaving 7 bases between them. Looked up from germline, CDR1 is MNHEY and CDR2 is SMNVEV (reference sequence). CDR3 size: 13 residues. The CDR3 sequence: CASSSGNTDTQYF. The CDR3 DNA follows: TGTGCCAGCAGTTCCGGGAACACAGATACGCAGTATTTT.

This clonotype has a handful of counts. This chain's CDR3 is CSARLAGRETQYF. The CDR3 nucleotides are TGCAGTGCAAGACTAGCGGGAAGAGAGACCCAGTACTTC. This chain uses TRBV20-1 with TRBJ2-5; 11 nucleotides match TRBD2. CDR1 DFQATT and CDR2 SNEGSKA come from the germline V gene (reference sequence). The V segment lost 6 bases and the J segment 4 bases; nucleotides outside the gene matches: 4. The CDR3 is 13 amino acids.

This clonotype was recorded a few times. The chain uses TRBV20-1 and TRBJ2-5; 9 nucleotides agree with TRBD1. CDR1 and CDR2 (germline): DFQATT, SNEGSKA (reference sequence). After removal of 6 bases from V and 13 bases from J, the junction contained 15 bases not matched to a gene. The CDR3 is made up of 13 amino acids. The CDR3 DNA sequence: TGCAGTGCCACTGCCGGGACAGGGACTCTCCGGTACTTC. It yields the protein CSATAGTGTLRYF.

This clonotype was counted between two and nine times. CDR3 in amino acids: CSVEGDRAYGYTF. The CDR3 region has the DNA TGCAGCGTTGAAGGCGACAGGGCGTATGGCTACACCTTC. The chain recombines TRBV29-1 with TRBJ1-2; 7 nucleotides align to TRBD1. Germline CDR1 reads SQVTM; CDR2 reads ANQGSEA. The CDR3 runs to 13 residues. Unmatched junction bases numbered 4, after V lost 1 base and J lost 5 bases.

As regards this clonotype: One end of the junction is discordant with germline, which a read error may explain. The rearrangement uses TRBV6-1 and TRBJ2-1; D gene ambiguous. Germline V gives CDR1 MNHNS, CDR2 SASEGT. CDR3 length equals 14 residues. The CDR3 DNA reads TGTACCAGCAGTGAAGGTCTAGGACCATCTGAGCAGTTCTTC. It encodes CTSSEGLGPSEQFF.